This T cell receptor (beta chain) was identified in a study of response to subunit inactivated influenza vaccine (dated by TCRdb to between 2018 and 2020). About the investigation overall: The study used deep quantitative T cell receptor repertoire profiling to track responses to a trivalent subunit inactivated influenza vaccine. The research as a whole found: According to the authors, only a limited number of new T cells may be recruited by each seasonal influenza vaccination.

This clonotype has a count of ten or more. Its antigen target is currently unknown. A read error may account for a junction end that differs from germline. Library generation was performed with RT-PCR. Sequencing used an Illumina HiSeq 2500. Using fastp trimming at Q25 and MiXCR clonotype assembly, TCRdb reanalyzed the public sequencing data and kept in-frame beta chains. Merged by CDR3 protein, the rows form single entries marked with the most common genes and DNA. The sample records roughly 650,000 distinct CDR3 sequences, 12% to 15% of which are singletons. The ten largest make up 7.5% to 8% of the sample. CDR1 SGHVS and CDR2 FQNEAQ were looked up in the germline V gene. From the cysteine up to the phenylalanine, the CDR3 has a length of 14 residues. The DNA shown is the 42-base CDR3, in frame from base 1.

In this chain, TRBV7-8 is recombined with TRBJ2-7; 7 of the junction bases match TRBD1. The specimen was PBMCs from blood, collected 14 to 15 days before vaccination. This clonotype was sampled from a man over 45 who received an inactivated influenza vaccine. Donor details come from another sample of the same person, matched by shared clones. The sequenced DNA is TGCGCCAGCAGCTTGCGGACAGGAACCTACGAGCAGTACTTC. It specifies CASSLRTGTYEQYF.